Listed here is a single T cell receptor beta chain. No antigen is known for it. This sample is part of a study of T cell responses to AZD1222 COVID-19 vaccine. Findings and limits, study-wide: Reportedly, nearly half the spike-specific TCRs target unmutated variant regions. Seropositive AZD1222 recipients at baseline numbered only five to seven. Recipients of two AZD1222 doses showed rising Spike-specific TCR breadth and depth.

The trim removed 5 bases at V and 0 bases at J, leaving 4 bases unmatched. The CDR3 has 15 residues. CDR1 and CDR2 from the germline V gene are SGHTA and FQGNSA. The data were produced by immunoSEQ multiplex PCR, yet TCRdb's version contains in-frame clones alone and is incomplete. The sample lists more than 100,000 clones; 88% were seen once. Material: peripheral blood, obtained on day 0 of AZD1222 vaccination. The clonotype was recovered from an adult in good health. V and J are TRBV7-2 and TRBJ1-5; TRBD1 agrees at 7 bases. CDR3 in DNA: TGTGCCAGCAGCCCCGGGACAGATAGCAATCAGCCCCAGCATTTT. As protein: CASSPGTDSNQPQHF.